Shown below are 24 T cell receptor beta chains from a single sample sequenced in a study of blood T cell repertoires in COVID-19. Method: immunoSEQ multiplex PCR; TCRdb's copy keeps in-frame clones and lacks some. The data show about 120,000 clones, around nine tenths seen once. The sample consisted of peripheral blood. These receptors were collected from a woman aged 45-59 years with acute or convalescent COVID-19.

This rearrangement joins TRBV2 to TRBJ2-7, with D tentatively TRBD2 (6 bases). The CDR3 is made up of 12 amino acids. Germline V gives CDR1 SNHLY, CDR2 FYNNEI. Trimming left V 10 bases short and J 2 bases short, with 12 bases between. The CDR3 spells CANRGVTYEQYF. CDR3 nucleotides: TGTGCCAACCGCGGGGTGACCTACGAGCAGTACTTC.

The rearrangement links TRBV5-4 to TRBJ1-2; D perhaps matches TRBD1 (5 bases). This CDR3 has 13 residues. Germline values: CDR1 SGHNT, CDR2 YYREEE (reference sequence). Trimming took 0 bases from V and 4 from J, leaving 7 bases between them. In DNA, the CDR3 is TGTGCCAGCAGCTTGGCGCAGGGCTATGGCTACACCTTC. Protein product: CASSLAQGYGYTF.

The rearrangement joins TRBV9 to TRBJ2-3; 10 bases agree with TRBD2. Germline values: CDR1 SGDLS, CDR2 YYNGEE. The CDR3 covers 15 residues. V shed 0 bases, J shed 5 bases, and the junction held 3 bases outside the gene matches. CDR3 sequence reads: CASSVGTSGQDTQYF. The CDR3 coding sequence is TGTGCCAGCAGCGTAGGGACTAGCGGTCAAGATACGCAGTATTTT.

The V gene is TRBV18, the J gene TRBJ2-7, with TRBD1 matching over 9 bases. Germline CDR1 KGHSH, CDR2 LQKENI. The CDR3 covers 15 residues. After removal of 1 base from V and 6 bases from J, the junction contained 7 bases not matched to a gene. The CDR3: CASSPREATGGEQYF. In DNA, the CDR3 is TGTGCCAGCTCACCACGCGAGGCGACAGGGGGCGAGCAGTACTTC.

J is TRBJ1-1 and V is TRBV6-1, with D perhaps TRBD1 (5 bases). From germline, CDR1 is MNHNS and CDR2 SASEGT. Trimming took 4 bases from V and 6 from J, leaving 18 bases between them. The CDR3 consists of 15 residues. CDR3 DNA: TGTGCCAGCAGTGGGGTGTCAGGGCTGAGAGCTGAAGCTTTCTTT. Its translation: CASSGVSGLRAEAFF.

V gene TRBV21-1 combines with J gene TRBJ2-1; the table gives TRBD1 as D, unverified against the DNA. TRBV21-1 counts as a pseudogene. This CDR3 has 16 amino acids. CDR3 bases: TGTGCCAGCAGCACCAGACAGGGGACCCCCCTCAATGAGCAGTTCTTC. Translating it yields CASSTRQGTPLNEQFF.

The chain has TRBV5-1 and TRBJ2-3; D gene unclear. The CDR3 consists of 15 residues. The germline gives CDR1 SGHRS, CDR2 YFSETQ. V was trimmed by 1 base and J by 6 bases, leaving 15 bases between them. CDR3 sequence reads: CASSLTLFPTDTQYF. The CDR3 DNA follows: TGCGCCAGCAGCTTGACCCTTTTTCCGACTGATACGCAGTATTTT. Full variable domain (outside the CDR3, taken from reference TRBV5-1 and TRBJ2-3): KAGVTQTPRYLIKTRGQQVTLSCSPISGHRSVSWYQQTPGQGLQFLFEYFSETQRNKGNFPGRFSGRQFSNSRSEMNVSTLELGDSALYLCASSLTLFPTDTQYFGPGTRLTVL.

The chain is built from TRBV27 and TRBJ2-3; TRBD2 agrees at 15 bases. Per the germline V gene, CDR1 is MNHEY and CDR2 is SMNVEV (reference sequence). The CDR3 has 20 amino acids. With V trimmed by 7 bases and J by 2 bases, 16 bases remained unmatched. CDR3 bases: TGTGCCAGCAAATCGTCCCCCCGGACTAGCGGGGGGGGATACACAGATACGCAGTATTTT. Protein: CASKSSPRTSGGGYTDTQYF.

This chain's CDR3 is CASSYREGAVGYTF. CDR3 bases: TGTGCCAGCAGCTACCGGGAGGGGGCTGTTGGCTACACCTTC. This sequence joins TRBV7-2 and TRBJ1-2; 7 nucleotides agree with TRBD1. Germline lookup yields CDR1 SGHTA and CDR2 FQGNSA. V lost 4 bases, J lost 7 bases, and 9 bases stayed unmatched. This CDR3 is built from 14 residues.

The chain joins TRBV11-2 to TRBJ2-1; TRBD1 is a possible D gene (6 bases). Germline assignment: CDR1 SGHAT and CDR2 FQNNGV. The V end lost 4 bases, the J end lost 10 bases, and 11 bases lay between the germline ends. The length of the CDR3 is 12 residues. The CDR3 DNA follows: TGTGCCAGCAGCTGGGCAGGGGACGAGCAGTTCTTC. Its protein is CASSWAGDEQFF.

The CDR3 bases are TGCGCCAGCAGCCAACGGTGGGGGGAATTGGGCTATGGCTACACCTTC. As protein: CASSQRWGELGYGYTF. The chain links TRBV4-3 to TRBJ1-2, with D possibly matching TRBD1 (5 bases). CDR3 length equals 16 residues. Germline V gives CDR1 LGHNA, CDR2 YSLEER. Trimming left V 2 bases short and J 4 bases short, with 17 bases between.

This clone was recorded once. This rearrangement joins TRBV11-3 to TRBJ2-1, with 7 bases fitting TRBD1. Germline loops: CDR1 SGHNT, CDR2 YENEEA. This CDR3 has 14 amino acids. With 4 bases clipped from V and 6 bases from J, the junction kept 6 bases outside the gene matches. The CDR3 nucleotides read TGTGCCAGCAGCTCACAGGGGTTTCGCAATGAGCAGTTCTTC. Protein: CASSSQGFRNEQFF. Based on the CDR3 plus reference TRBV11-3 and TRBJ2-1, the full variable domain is EAGVVQSPRYKIIEKKQPVAFWCNPISGHNTLYWYLQNLGQGPELLIRYENEEAVDDSQLPKDRFSAERLKGVDSTLKIQPAELGDSAVYLCASSSQGFRNEQFFGPGTRLTVL.

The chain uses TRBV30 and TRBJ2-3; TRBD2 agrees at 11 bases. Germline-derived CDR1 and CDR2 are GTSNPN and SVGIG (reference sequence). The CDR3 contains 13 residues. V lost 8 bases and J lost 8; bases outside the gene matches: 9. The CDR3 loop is CALLAGVPFTQYF. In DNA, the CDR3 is TGTGCCCTACTAGCGGGGGTGCCTTTTACGCAGTATTTT.

The CDR3 region is CASSQQMNTEAFF. The CDR3 DNA sequence: TGTGCCAGCAGCCAGCAGATGAACACTGAAGCTTTCTTT. The chain is built from TRBV3-1 (or the pseudogene TRBV3-2) and TRBJ1-1; D not resolved. V lost 3 bases, J lost 0 bases, and 5 bases lay in between. Germline CDR1 LGHDT, CDR2 YNNKEL (reference sequence). This CDR3 contains 13 residues.

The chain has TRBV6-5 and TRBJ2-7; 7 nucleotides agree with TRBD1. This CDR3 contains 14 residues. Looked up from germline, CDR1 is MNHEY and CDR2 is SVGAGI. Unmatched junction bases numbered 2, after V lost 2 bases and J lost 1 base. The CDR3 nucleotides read TGTGCCAGCAGTTACGGGGACAGTTCCTACGAGCAGTACTTC. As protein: CASSYGDSSYEQYF.

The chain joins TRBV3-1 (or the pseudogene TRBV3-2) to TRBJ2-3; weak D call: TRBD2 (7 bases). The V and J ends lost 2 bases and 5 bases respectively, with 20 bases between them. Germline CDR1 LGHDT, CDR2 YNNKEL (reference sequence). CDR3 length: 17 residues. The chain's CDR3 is CASSQRLLGGAVDTQYF. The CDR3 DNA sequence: TGTGCCAGCAGCCAACGCCTTCTGGGGGGGGCCGTAGATACGCAGTATTTT.

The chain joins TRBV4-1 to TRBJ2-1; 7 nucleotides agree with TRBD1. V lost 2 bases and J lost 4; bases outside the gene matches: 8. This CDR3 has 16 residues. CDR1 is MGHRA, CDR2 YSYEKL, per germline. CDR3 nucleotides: TGCGCCAGCAGCCAACAGGGGGTAGGGGGATACAATGAGCAGTTCTTC. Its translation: CASSQQGVGGYNEQFF.

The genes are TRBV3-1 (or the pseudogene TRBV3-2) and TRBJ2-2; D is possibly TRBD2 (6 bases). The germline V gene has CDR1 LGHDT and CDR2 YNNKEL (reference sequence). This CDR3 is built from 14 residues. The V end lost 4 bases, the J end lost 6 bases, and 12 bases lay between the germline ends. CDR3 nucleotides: TGTGCCAGCAGCCTCCTAGGGGAGGCCGGGGAGCTGTTTTTT. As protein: CASSLLGEAGELFF.

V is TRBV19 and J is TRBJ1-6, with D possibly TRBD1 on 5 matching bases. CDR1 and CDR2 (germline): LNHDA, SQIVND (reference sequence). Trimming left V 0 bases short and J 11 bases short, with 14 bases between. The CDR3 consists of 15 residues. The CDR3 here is CASSIDPQGHAPLHF. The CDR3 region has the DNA TGTGCCAGTAGTATAGATCCCCAGGGTCATGCACCCCTCCACTTT.

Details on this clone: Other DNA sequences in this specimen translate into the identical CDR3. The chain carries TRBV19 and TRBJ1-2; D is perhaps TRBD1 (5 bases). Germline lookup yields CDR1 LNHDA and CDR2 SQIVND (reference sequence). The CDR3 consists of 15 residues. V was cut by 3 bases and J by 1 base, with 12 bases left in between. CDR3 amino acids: CASSIGRGLNYGYTF. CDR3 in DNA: TGTGCCAGTAGTATCGGGAGGGGCCTTAACTATGGCTACACCTTC.

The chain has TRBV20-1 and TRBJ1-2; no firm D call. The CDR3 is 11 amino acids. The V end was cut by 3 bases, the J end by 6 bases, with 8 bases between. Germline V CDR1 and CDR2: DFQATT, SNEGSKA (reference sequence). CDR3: CSARGGDGYTF. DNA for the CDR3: TGCAGTGCTAGGGGTGGAGATGGCTACACCTTC.

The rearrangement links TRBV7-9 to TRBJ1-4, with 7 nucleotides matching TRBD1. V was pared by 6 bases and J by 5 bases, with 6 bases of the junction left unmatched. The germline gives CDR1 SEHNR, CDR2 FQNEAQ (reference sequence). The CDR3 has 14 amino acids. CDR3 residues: CASRLGTANEKLFF. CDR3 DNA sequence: TGTGCCAGCAGACTCGGGACAGCAAATGAAAAACTGTTTTTT.

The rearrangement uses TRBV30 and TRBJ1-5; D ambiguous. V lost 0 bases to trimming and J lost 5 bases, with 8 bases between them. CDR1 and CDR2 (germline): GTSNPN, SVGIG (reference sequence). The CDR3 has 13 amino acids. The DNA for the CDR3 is TGTGCCTGGAGTGTATGGGGAGATCAGCCCCAGCATTTT. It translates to CAWSVWGDQPQHF.

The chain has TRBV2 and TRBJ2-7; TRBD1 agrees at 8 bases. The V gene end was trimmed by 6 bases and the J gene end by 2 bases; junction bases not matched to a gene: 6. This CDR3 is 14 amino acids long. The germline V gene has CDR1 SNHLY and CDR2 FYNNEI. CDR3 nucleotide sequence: TGTGCCAGCAGCGCGACAGGGGCCCCCTACGAGCAGTACTTC. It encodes CASSATGAPYEQYF.